A single sample gave rise to the 19 T cell receptor beta chains below, sequenced in a study of T-cell reconstitution after alpha-beta-depleted transplantation in children. Molecular barcoding with unique molecular identifiers was used for the TCRbeta library. Each CDR3 protein is one row after TCRdb ran MiXCR on the PCR reads. The sample includes around 200,000 distinct CDR3 sequences, under 9.5% seen only once; the top ten take approximately 6.6%. The specimen comprised PBMCs from the stem cell graft donor, sampled from the stem cell graft. These TCRs come from a human donor who donated a stem cell graft to a child with acute lymphoblastic leukemia.

The CDR3 sequence: CASSQGGMGTEAFF. The CDR3 DNA sequence: TGTGCCAGCAGCCAGGGGGGAATGGGCACTGAAGCTTTCTTT. This chain uses TRBV3-1 with TRBJ1-1, with TRBD1 as a possible D gene (5 bases). V gave up 3 bases and J gave up 4 bases, with 12 bases separating them. CDR3 length: 14 amino acids. Germline lookup yields CDR1 LGHDT and CDR2 YNNKEL (reference sequence).

The chain joins TRBV15 to TRBJ1-1; D is perhaps TRBD1 (6 bases). V lost 3 bases to trimming and J lost 6 bases, with 8 bases between them. The germline V gene encodes CDR1 LNHNV and CDR2 YYDKDF (reference sequence). The CDR3 loop spans 12 amino acids. CDR3: CATSSRTAEAFF. CDR3 sequence (DNA): TGTGCCACCAGCAGCCGGACAGCTGAAGCTTTCTTT.

V and J are TRBV6-2 or TRBV6-3 and TRBJ2-7, with D unclear. The V end lost 5 bases, the J end lost 7 bases, and 12 bases lay between the germline ends. The CDR3 is made up of 12 amino acids. Germline V gene lookup returns CDR1 MNHEY and CDR2 SVGEGT. CDR3 bases: TGTGCCAGCAGTGATCCCCCAAGGGAGCAGTACTTC. Translation: CASSDPPREQYF.

This clonotype was seen a handful of times. The V and J genes are TRBV7-8 and TRBJ2-5, with 12 nucleotides matching TRBD1. With 5 bases clipped from V and 5 bases from J, the junction kept 15 bases outside the gene matches. Per the germline V gene, CDR1 is SGHVS and CDR2 is FQNEAQ. The length of the CDR3 is 18 residues. Written as DNA, the CDR3 is TGTGCCAGCAGCCCGCGCGGCTTGGGACAGGGGGCGTTGGAGACCCAGTACTTC. Its translation: CASSPRGLGQGALETQYF. The whole variable domain, remainder taken from reference TRBV7-8 and TRBJ2-5, is GAGVSQSPRYKVAKRGQDVALRCDPISGHVSLFWYQQALGQGPEFLTYFQNEAQLDKSGLPSDRFFAERPEGSVSTLKIQRTQQEDSAVYLCASSPRGLGQGALETQYFGPGTRLLVL.

The sample holds a few counts of this clonotype. J is TRBJ1-5 and V is TRBV5-5; TRBD1 is a possible D gene (6 bases). V lost 3 bases, J lost 3 bases, and 13 bases lay in between. The CDR3 consists of 15 residues. Germline V gives CDR1 SGHKS, CDR2 YYEKEE (reference sequence). DNA of the CDR3: TGTGCCAGCAGCTCCAGGGCGGGGGCCAATCAGCCCCAGCATTTT. Translated: CASSSRAGANQPQHF. Full variable domain (remainder filled in from reference TRBV5-5 and TRBJ1-5): DAGVTQSPTHLIKTRGQQVTLRCSPISGHKSVSWYQQVLGQGPQFIFQYYEKEERGRGNFPDRFSARQFPNYSSELNVNALLLGDSALYLCASSSRAGANQPQHFGDGTRLSIL.

As DNA, the CDR3 is TGCGCCAGCAGGGCCACGCTAGGGGAGACCCAGTACTTC. This codes for CASRATLGETQYF. The J gene is TRBJ2-5, the V gene TRBV5-1; D not certain. V was trimmed by 5 bases and J by 5 bases, leaving 13 bases between them. The CDR3 covers 13 residues. Germline V gene sequence: CDR1 SGHRS, CDR2 YFSETQ.

The sample holds many counts of this clonotype. CDR3 loop: CASSQDRLRAETQYF. The CDR3, as DNA: TGTGCCAGCAGCCAAGATAGACTCCGGGCGGAGACCCAGTACTTC. The chain has TRBV3-1 and TRBJ2-5; D is uncertain. V was trimmed by 0 bases and J by 5 bases, leaving 13 bases between them. The CDR3 has 15 amino acids. Germline V gene lookup returns CDR1 LGHDT and CDR2 YNNKEL (reference sequence).

This chain links TRBV9 with TRBJ2-5; 8 bases align to TRBD2. The CDR3 has 16 amino acids. After removal of 4 bases from V and 4 bases from J, the junction contained 12 bases not matched to a gene. Germline CDR1 and CDR2: SGDLS and YYNGEE. CDR3 bases: TGTGCCAGCAGCACCCGGGGGGGCGGCCCCGCAGAGACCCAGTACTTC. This gives the protein CASSTRGGGPAETQYF. The entire variable domain, with the rest obtained from reference TRBV9 and TRBJ2-5, is as follows: DSGVTQTPKHLITATGQRVTLRCSPRSGDLSVYWYQQSLDQGLQFLIQYYNGEERAKGNILERFSAQQFPDLHSELNLSSLELGDSALYFCASSTRGGGPAETQYFGPGTRLLVL.

The rearrangement joins TRBV6-1 to TRBJ1-1; 10 nucleotides line up with TRBD1. Unmatched junction bases numbered 12, after V lost 8 bases and J lost 6 bases. The CDR3 has 15 residues. Germline values: CDR1 MNHNS, CDR2 SASEGT. CDR3 region: CASPTGTGVLAEAFF. For the CDR3, the DNA is TGTGCCAGCCCAACAGGGACAGGGGTTTTGGCTGAAGCTTTCTTT.

This clonotype appeared many times. The V gene is TRBV12-3 or TRBV12-4, the J gene TRBJ2-3, with D unresolved. There are 15 residues in the CDR3. The V end lost 5 bases, the J end lost 0 bases, and 12 bases lay between the germline ends. The CDR3 loop reads CASSMTLPSTDTQYF. As DNA, the CDR3 is TGTGCCAGCAGTATGACCCTTCCGAGCACAGATACGCAGTATTTT.

This clonotype was picked up many times. The J gene is TRBJ1-2, the V gene TRBV10-3; 7 bases fit TRBD1. V trimming: 6 bases; J trimming: 7 bases; junction bases outside the gene matches: 5. The CDR3 is made up of 12 amino acids. The germline V gene encodes CDR1 ENHRY and CDR2 SYGVKD. The CDR3 nucleotides are TGTGCCATCAGCGACAGGGCAGGTGGCTACACCTTC. It yields the protein CAISDRAGGYTF.

This clonotype was detected ten times or more. The rearrangement uses TRBV29-1 and TRBJ2-1; no reliable D call. Trimming stripped 1 base from V and 9 bases from J, with 10 bases between. Germline CDR1 SQVTM, CDR2 ANQGSEA. The CDR3 sequence is 12 residues long. DNA of the CDR3: TGCAGCGTTGAAGCCCAAGTGGGTGAGCAGTTCTTC. The encoded protein is CSVEAQVGEQFF.

Here the CDR3 DNA reads TGTGCCAGCAGCGTTTCCGGGACAGGGACACAAGAGACCCAGTACTTC. This translates into CASSVSGTGTQETQYF. V usage is TRBV7-9 and J usage is TRBJ2-5; 9 positions agree with TRBD1. Trimming removed 5 bases from V and 2 bases from J; junction bases left unmatched: 9. Germline CDR1 is SEHNR and CDR2 is FQNEAQ (reference sequence). The CDR3 has 16 amino acids.

This clonotype showed up just a few times. The chain links TRBV12-3 or TRBV12-4 to TRBJ2-7; D is uncertain. The V and J ends lost 3 bases and 5 bases respectively, with 14 bases between them. CDR3 length: 14 amino acids. The CDR3 region has the DNA TGTGCCAGCAGTTTCCCCCCCATAAGTGACGAGCAGTACTTC. Translated: CASSFPPISDEQYF.

In its sample, this clonotype was seen many times. J is TRBJ2-2 and V is TRBV4-1; D gene ambiguous. Germline V CDR1 and CDR2: MGHRA, YSYEKL. This CDR3 contains 17 residues. V lost 1 base and J lost 2, with 14 bases in between. CDR3 residues: CASSQANMGFNTGELFF. CDR3 sequence (DNA): TGCGCCAGCAGCCAAGCCAACATGGGTTTTAACACCGGGGAGCTGTTTTTT.

CDR3 region: CASSQYWGSGETQYF. The DNA for the CDR3 is TGTGCCAGCAGCCAATATTGGGGGAGTGGAGAGACCCAGTACTTC. The chain employs TRBV16 and TRBJ2-5; D assignment may be TRBD1 or TRBD2 (5 bases each). Germline CDR1 reads KGHSY; CDR2 reads FQNENV. Trimming pared 1 base from V and 4 bases from J, leaving 13 bases between. The CDR3 covers 15 residues.

The chain has TRBV3-1 and TRBJ1-4; TRBD1 matches 10 bases. The V gene's germline CDR1 is LGHDT and CDR2 YNNKEL (reference sequence). This CDR3 region has 15 residues. Germline trimming cut 2 bases from V and 7 bases from J; bases unmatched to any gene: 4. CDR3 sequence (DNA): TGTGCCAGCAGCCAAAGAGACAGGGGGCCTGAAAAACTGTTTTTT. It is translated as CASSQRDRGPEKLFF. The variable domain in full, completed from reference TRBV3-1 and TRBJ1-4, reads DTAVSQTPKYLVTQMGNDKSIKCEQNLGHDTMYWYKQDSKKFLKIMFSYNNKELIINETVPNRFSPKSPDKAHLNLHINSLELGDSAVYFCASSQRDRGPEKLFFGSGTQLSVL.

The chain joins TRBV10-3 to TRBJ1-2; D ambiguous. The CDR3 is 13 amino acids. V was pared by 4 bases and J by 2 bases, with 8 bases between. Germline loops: CDR1 ENHRY, CDR2 SYGVKD. Here the CDR3 DNA reads TGTGCCATCAGTGTGGCTGAGAACTATGGCTACACCTTC. Its protein product is CAISVAENYGYTF.

The genes are TRBV3-1 and TRBJ2-3; maybe TRBD2 (7 bases). Germline CDR1 is LGHDT and CDR2 is YNNKEL (reference sequence). The V end lost 1 base, the J end lost 1 base, and 12 bases lay between the germline ends. This CDR3 is built from 16 residues. CDR3 in DNA: TGTGCCAGCAGCCAAGGACGGGGGGCCGGCACAGATACGCAGTATTTT. Its protein is CASSQGRGAGTDTQYF.